Described below is a single T cell receptor (beta chain) sequence and its context. As yet, its antigen is unknown. The data are from a study of T cell repertoires in cytomegalovirus infection. TCRdb re-called the reads through MiXCR, storing one row per CDR3 protein. The table lists 450,000 to 650,000 distinct CDR3 sequences, about 40% of them singletons. Study-level results: Clonotype analysis showed dominance of the ex vivo response by HLA-C-restricted CMV-specific TCR beta clonotypes.

The starting material was cultured PBMCs, obtained from culture after CMV antigen stimulation. The clonotype originates from a human donor in good health (CMV status not recorded). Some clones in this sample may be carry-over from other donors' samples.

This CDR3 is CASSQTSGSDEQFF. In nucleotides, the CDR3 is TGTGCCAGTAGTCAAACTAGCGGGAGCGATGAGCAGTTCTTC. The V gene is TRBV19, the J gene TRBJ2-1, with 11 bases that match TRBD2. CDR3 length: 14 amino acids. V lost 5 bases to trimming and J lost 8 bases; unmatched junction nucleotides: 5. Per the germline V gene, CDR1 is LNHDA and CDR2 is SQIVND (reference sequence).